Below, one TCR beta chain is given with its context. Its antigen remains unidentified. No much larger clone is present one base from it, and per-base qualities are unavailable. TCR beta libraries were generated from genomic DNA with the immunoSEQ kit, following the manufacturer's recommendations. To prepare libraries, a first multiplex PCR with proprietary primers was run, followed by a second PCR that added unique barcodes, and a bead cleanup was done after each round. A kit-provided positive control reaction and a negative control reaction were included in every sample batch. The final libraries underwent checking on an Agilent 4200 TapeStation D1000 ScreenTape, volumetric pooling, and quantification by qPCR. Sequencing ran on an Illumina NextSeq500 with a MidOutput 150-cycle cartridge, using 156 Read1 and 15 Index1 cycles with kit custom primers. The pooled library was loaded at 1.0 pM, and about 19% PhiX control was spiked in. Processing in the source paper ran as follows. Vendor-processed data were analyzed in R, with a clonotype defined as all T cells sharing the same CDR3 nucleotide sequence. In the clone abundance analyses, frequencies in each sample were normalized to that sample's 10,000 most abundant clones. Public T cell clones, averaging fewer than five per sample, were removed before analysis. Tumor-enriched and baseline blood-enriched clonotypes were defined by at least a 32-fold difference in abundance between compartments. A beta-binomial differential abundance model was used to identify clonotypes that were expanded or contracted between blood time points. Tumor-blood repertoire similarity was measured with the Baroni-Urbani and Buser coefficient, and groups were compared using two-tailed Wilcoxon tests in R. What TCRdb holds here is the immuneACCESS table cut down to in-frame rearrangements. Part of the clones is not present; checked against another copy, under half of the missing clones reflect an unresolved V gene, and the others are unexplained. That table furnishes V, J and clone size, whereas the DNA furnished D and trimming. This sample is represented by 140,000 to 150,000 clones; around 90% of them were singletons. Clones ranked in the top ten supply about 4.3% of the sample.

The germline V gene specifies SGDLS as CDR1 and YYNGEE as CDR2. The CDR3 measures 21 amino acids from cysteine to phenylalanine. Just the 63-base CDR3 DNA is kept, in frame starting at base 1. Trimmed from V: 3 bases; trimmed from J: 0 bases; junction bases lacking a gene match: 19. Reading the label with the study, this specimen's time point is: baseline pretreatment blood. The treatment or condition label, read with the paper, signifies: 15 Gy SBRT to primary tumor, nephrectomy 4 weeks later. To track tumor-enriched clonotypes, serial peripheral blood was sampled from radiation-treated patients at baseline and at 2 weeks and 4 weeks after SBRT. Every patient had renal cell carcinoma of clear cell pathology. Genomic DNA for TCR sequencing was prepared using the QIAamp DNA Blood Mini Kit (Qiagen). Only samples passing all quality control checks were included in the analyses. The data were obtained in a study of radiation and T cells in renal cell carcinoma (dated by TCRdb to the early 2020s). For the wider study: Samples came from a clinical trial, in which primary renal cell carcinomas received 15 Gy stereotactic body radiation therapy followed by nephrectomy 4 weeks later. A total of some 55 samples underwent TCR beta sequencing, made up of approximately 26 tumors and about 27 peripheral blood samples. Across all 50 or so samples, 4,016,671 unique CDR3 nucleotide sequences encoding 2.5 million to 3 million unique CDR3 amino acid sequences were identified.

Summary of the overall study and its limitations: Dynamics of the blood repertoire were not tracked past 4 weeks after treatment. Because the trial had a single-armed design, the trial could not examine how radiation dose or scheduling affected the TCR repertoire. No pretreatment tumor biopsies were available, so the baseline intratumoral presence of clonotypes could not be determined. In blood, the top tumor clonotypes increased from baseline to 2 weeks after radiation and then shrank by 4 weeks, which suggests a temporary expansion of tumor-resident clones.

This sequence was found in a woman aged 70-85 years with renal cell carcinoma. The source was blood, collected from a patient whose treatment included radiotherapy and nephrectomy. The chain links TRBV9 with TRBJ2-1; 9 middle bases align to TRBD1. The sequenced DNA: TGTGCCAGCAGCGACAACAACGGACAGGGGAACCTACCTAGCTCCTACAATGAGCAGTTCTTC. This yields the protein CASSDNNGQGNLPSSYNEQFF.